Shown below are 20 T cell receptor beta chains from a single sample sequenced in a study of shared clonotypes between healthy human individuals. The protocol was immunoSEQ multiplex PCR, while the TCRdb copy is restricted to in-frame clones and leaves out a portion. The table records 950,000 to 1,100,000 clones, about 75% of them present only once. Specimen: memory CD4+ T cells sorted from blood. Subset defined: CD45RA-negative fraction. The origin of the receptors is a man aged 18 to 29 in good health.

The chain is built from TRBV28 and TRBJ2-7; 7 bases match TRBD1. Trimming cost V 10 bases and J 0 bases; bases outside gene matches: 9. CDR1 is MDHEN, CDR2 SYDVKM, per germline. The CDR3 runs 14 residues. The CDR3 region is CATQGDDRSYEQYF. CDR3 DNA sequence: TGTGCCACCCAGGGGGACGACCGCTCCTACGAGCAGTACTTC.

The CDR3 region is CASSEQGLSYNSPLHF. For the CDR3, the DNA is TGTGCCAGCAGTGAACAGGGCTTGTCCTATAATTCACCCCTCCACTTT. This rearrangement joins TRBV6-1 to TRBJ1-6; a possible D gene is TRBD1 (5 bases). Per germline, CDR1 MNHNS and CDR2 SASEGT. The CDR3 spans 16 residues. The V end lost 2 bases, the J end lost 1 base, and 9 bases lay between the germline ends.

The genes are TRBV5-1 and TRBJ2-7, with D perhaps matching TRBD2 (5 bases). This CDR3 is built from 15 residues. Germline CDR1 SGHRS, CDR2 YFSETQ. The V end was cut by 4 bases, the J end by 2 bases, with 16 bases between. CDR3 nucleotide sequence: TGCGCCAGCAGCCCGGAGGTCGGGCCTCCCTACGAGCAGTACTTC. Protein sequence: CASSPEVGPPYEQYF.

Remarks on this clone: This clone may be a read error of a much larger clone one base away. The chain uses TRBV5-5 and TRBJ2-7; D possibly corresponds to TRBD1 (6 bases). Germline CDR1 and CDR2: SGHKS and YYEKEE (reference sequence). This CDR3 region has 13 residues. V lost 1 base and J 2 bases, leaving 7 bases between the germline ends. CDR3 amino acids: CASSLTGTYEQYF. The CDR3 nucleotides read TGTGCCAGCAGCTTGACAGGGACCTACGAGCAGTACTTC.

The chain joins TRBV19 to TRBJ1-5; D is unresolved. The V gene lost 1 base and the J gene lost 6 bases, with 7 bases spanning the gap. CDR3 length equals 13 residues. CDR1 and CDR2 from the germline V gene are LNHDA and SQIVND (reference sequence). DNA for the CDR3: TGTGCCAGTAGTATAGGGTCCCGTCAGCCCCAGCATTTT. Protein sequence: CASSIGSRQPQHF.

The genes are TRBV19 and TRBJ2-3, with 8 bases that match TRBD1. The CDR3 totals 15 residues. In germline, CDR1 is LNHDA, CDR2 SQIVND (reference sequence). J gave up 2 bases and V 5 bases, and 6 bases lay outside the gene matches. CDR3: CASSVGTGFTDTQYF. The CDR3, as DNA: TGTGCCAGTAGTGTAGGGACAGGATTCACAGATACGCAGTATTTT.

The chain links TRBV7-9 to TRBJ2-1, with 7 nucleotides matching TRBD1. Trimming at V came to 10 bases and at J to 6 bases, leaving 12 bases not matched to a gene. The V gene's germline CDR1 is SEHNR and CDR2 FQNEAQ (reference sequence). The CDR3 loop spans 14 amino acids. The CDR3 protein is CATLQDRDPNEQFF. The CDR3 DNA follows: TGTGCCACATTACAAGACAGGGATCCCAATGAGCAGTTCTTC.

This clone was seen at least ten times. The rearrangement joins TRBV4-2 to TRBJ2-5, with D perhaps assigned TRBD1 or TRBD2 (6 bases each). The CDR3 is 15 amino acids. From germline, CDR1 is LGHNA and CDR2 YNFKEQ. V lost 4 bases, J lost 2 bases, and 14 bases lay in between. The CDR3 nucleotides read TGTGCCAGCAGCCCCTTACTAGGGGGGCAAGAGACCCAGTACTTC. This codes for CASSPLLGGQETQYF.

This clone was seen a few times. The genes are TRBV4-1 and TRBJ1-6, with D unclear. This CDR3 has 16 amino acids. Germline values: CDR1 MGHRA, CDR2 YSYEKL. Trimming shortened V by 4 bases and J by 7 bases, and 17 bases separated the two germline ends. In nucleotides, the CDR3 is TGCGCCAGCAGCCGCGACTCCGGAGCTCTAAATTCACCCCTCCACTTT. This sequence encodes CASSRDSGALNSPLHF.

The chain's CDR3 is CASSSEKGLNSPLHF. CDR3 DNA sequence: TGCGCCAGCAGCTCGGAAAAGGGATTGAATTCACCCCTCCACTTT. J is TRBJ1-6 and V is TRBV5-1; D uncertain. This CDR3 comprises 15 residues. CDR1 is SGHRS and CDR2 is YFSETQ in the germline V gene. Between the trimmed V and J ends, which lost 3 bases and 7 bases, there was a span of 14 bases.

This clone was recorded many times. CDR3 DNA sequence: TGTGCCAGCAGCGTGGGACAGGCCGACTCTGGAAACACCATATATTTT. Protein product: CASSVGQADSGNTIYF. The chain has TRBV7-2 and TRBJ1-3; 8 nucleotides agree with TRBD1. V dropped 5 bases and J dropped 0; count of bases not matched to a gene: 6. The germline gives CDR1 SGHTA, CDR2 FQGNSA. This CDR3 region has 16 residues.

The CDR3 coding sequence is TGTGCCAGCAGTTTAAAGAAGAACACTGAAGCTTTCTTT. Amino acid sequence: CASSLKKNTEAFF. This chain links TRBV5-4 with TRBJ1-1; D not certain. Per germline, CDR1 SGHNT and CDR2 YYREEE (reference sequence). The CDR3 loop spans 13 amino acids. Trimming shortened V by 5 bases and J by 1 base, and 9 bases separated the two germline ends.

This sequence joins TRBV13 and TRBJ2-6; 11 bases align to TRBD1. There are 15 residues in the CDR3. Germline CDR1 is PRHDT and CDR2 is FYEKMQ (reference sequence). The ends lost 5 bases at V and 12 bases at J; junction bases unmatched: 9. CDR3 sequence reads: CASSLRDRGYGVLTF. As DNA, the CDR3 is TGTGCCAGCAGCCTCCGGGACAGGGGGTACGGCGTCCTGACTTTC.

The chain is built from TRBV5-1 and TRBJ1-1; 10 nucleotides line up with TRBD1. The junction had 2 bases not matched to a gene; V was cut back by 2 bases and J by 7 bases. CDR3 length: 13 residues. Germline lookup yields CDR1 SGHRS and CDR2 YFSETQ. CDR3 region: CASSLDRGLEAFF. For the CDR3, the DNA is TGCGCCAGCAGCTTAGACAGGGGGCTTGAAGCTTTCTTT. Full variable domain (remainder filled in from reference TRBV5-1 and TRBJ1-1): KAGVTQTPRYLIKTRGQQVTLSCSPISGHRSVSWYQQTPGQGLQFLFEYFSETQRNKGNFPGRFSGRQFSNSRSEMNVSTLELGDSALYLCASSLDRGLEAFFGQGTRLTVV.

The rearrangement joins TRBV20-1 to TRBJ1-2; a weak D match, TRBD1 (6 bases). The CDR3 length is 11 residues. Deletions cut 1 base from V and 8 bases from J, with 8 bases between. Germline CDR1 reads DFQATT; CDR2 reads SNEGSKA (reference sequence). This CDR3 reads CSARGGGGYTF. The CDR3 bases are TGCAGTGCTAGAGGCGGGGGCGGCTACACCTTC.

The gene calls are TRBV18 and TRBJ1-5; no clear D. The CDR3 contains 13 residues. Germline V lookup: CDR1 KGHSH, CDR2 LQKENI. Trimming left V 3 bases short and J 4 bases short, with 7 bases between. The CDR3 nucleotides are TGTGCCAGCTCACCGAAAGGGAATCAGCCCCAGCATTTT. This translates into CASSPKGNQPQHF.

This clone occurred a few times. The rearrangement uses TRBV11-3 and TRBJ1-1; D remains ambiguous. The germline V gene encodes CDR1 SGHNT and CDR2 YENEEA. V shed 4 bases and J shed 1 base, with 4 bases lying between them. There are 12 residues in the CDR3. The CDR3 region has the DNA TGTGCCAGCAGCTCCCAGAACACTGAAGCTTTCTTT. Amino acids: CASSSQNTEAFF.

To note about this clone: Other DNA sequences from this sample encode an identical CDR3 as well. The chain carries TRBV19 and TRBJ1-5; D perhaps matches TRBD1 (5 bases). Trimming took off 5 bases at V and 2 bases at J, with 7 bases between the two ends. Per germline, CDR1 LNHDA and CDR2 SQIVND (reference sequence). The CDR3 extends over 13 amino acids. The CDR3 is CASSPRGNQPQHF. CDR3 bases: TGTGCCAGTAGTCCCAGGGGCAATCAGCCCCAGCATTTT.

The chain recombines TRBV6-5 with TRBJ1-2; tentative D call: TRBD1 (5 bases). The V end lost 2 bases, the J end lost 4 bases, and 17 bases lay between the germline ends. This CDR3 is 16 amino acids long. Germline V CDR1 and CDR2: MNHEY, SVGAGI. The CDR3 DNA reads as TGTGCCAGCAGTTACCTTGCGGGACGGAGTTCCTATGGCTACACCTTC. Protein product: CASSYLAGRSSYGYTF.

The rearrangement links TRBV4-3 to TRBJ1-1; D is undetermined. Trimming stripped 3 bases from V and 2 bases from J, with 10 bases between. Per the germline V gene, CDR1 is LGHNA and CDR2 is YSLEER. This CDR3 has 14 amino acids. The CDR3 DNA follows: TGCGCCAGCAGCCAGGCTTCAGATAACACTGAAGCTTTCTTT. It specifies CASSQASDNTEAFF.